Listed below are T cell receptor beta chains from one sample, sequenced in a study of CXCR3-negative and CXCR3-positive naive CD8 T cells. TCRdb re-called the 5' RACE reads; one entry per CDR3 protein, DNA not given. This table lists about 56,000 distinct CDR3 sequences. The sequenced material came from memory CD8+ T cells from blood. The receptor source for this set is a human donor in good health. Some clones in this sample may be carry-over from other donors' samples. The CDR3 runs from the conserved cysteine through the conserved F or W. Size tells how often a clone was seen (once, few, many) or the class of an expanded clone, and some rows leave it out.

TRBJ2-3 | - | TRBV6-4 | CASSDRATDTQYF
TRBJ1-1 | - | TRBV12-5 | CASGRDTTDEAFF
TRBJ2-3 | - | TRBV7-8 | CASSSAAGTDTQYF
TRBJ2-7 | medium-sized | TRBV7-9 | CASSEPGQAYEQYF
TRBJ2-1 | - | TRBV7-3 | CASSLFGGGSYNEQFF
TRBJ1-2 | - | TRBV7-9 | CASTSPIRGNYGYTF
TRBJ2-1 | - | TRBV11-2 | CASSLSTSGRDNEQFF
TRBJ1-1 | - | TRBV3-1 | CASSPGQGETNTEAFF
TRBJ2-7 | - | TRBV20-1 | CSATKDRSAYEQYF
TRBJ2-1 | - | TRBV29-1 | CSVEVGSSYNEQFF
TRBJ2-2 | - | TRBV10-3 | CAISPRLAGGKNTGELFF
TRBJ2-2 | medium-sized | TRBV20-1 | CSANNPGLATGELFF
TRBJ1-5 | - | TRBV28 | CASSLGRQPQHF
TRBJ2-7 | - | TRBV10-3 | CAIQDSSYEQYF
TRBJ1-1 | - | TRBV5-1 | CASSLTGGLLGDAAFF
TRBJ2-2 | - | TRBV6-2/TRBV6-3 | CASSSGRENTGELFF
TRBJ2-7 | - | TRBV19 | CASSSGGAYEQYF
TRBJ2-1 | - | TRBV29-1 | CSAFTGTYNEQFF
TRBJ2-7 | - | TRBV23-1 | CASSQSQAGDSYEQYF
TRBJ2-1 | - | TRBV7-6 | CASSKSPGQGFNEQFF
TRBJ2-3 | - | TRBV12-3/TRBV12-4 | CASSPQLLAGAQYF
TRBJ2-1 | - | TRBV29-1 | CSVQQGNRNEQFF
TRBJ1-2 | - | TRBV4-3 | CASSTYARGGYGYTF
TRBJ2-7 | - | TRBV29-1 | CSVVGTSGFYEQYF
TRBJ2-2 | - | TRBV5-6 | CASSLTNTGELFF